One and the same sample provided the 17 T cell receptor beta chains below, sequenced in a study of cytomegalovirus exposure and HLA in healthy donors. This PCR relied on a set of 60 Vbeta primers and 13 Jbeta primers. Clones were sequenced by immunoSEQ multiplex PCR, and TCRdb holds only the in-frame ones, with some missing. The repertoire shows around 120,000 clones; the top ten hold about 0.59%. The sample comprised PBMCs. The receptors were sampled from a man aged 45-60 years in good health and CMV-seronegative.

This chain uses TRBV19 with TRBJ1-1, with 7 positions matching TRBD1. The ends lost 3 bases at V and 1 base at J; junction bases unmatched: 2. Germline values: CDR1 LNHDA, CDR2 SQIVND (reference sequence). The CDR3 is 14 amino acids. CDR3 protein: CASSIGTENTEAFF. The CDR3 nucleotides are TGTGCCAGTAGTATCGGGACAGAGAACACTGAAGCTTTCTTT.

The gene calls are TRBV11-3 and TRBJ1-1; D uncertain. The CDR3 contains 15 residues. The V and J ends lost 5 bases and 4 bases respectively, with 17 bases between them. Per germline, CDR1 SGHNT and CDR2 YENEEA. The CDR3, as DNA: TGTGCCAGCAGCCCCGAACGTGCGGTGGCCACTGAAGCTTTCTTT. This sequence encodes CASSPERAVATEAFF.

The chain is built from TRBV5-1 and TRBJ2-5; 9 bases are a match to TRBD1. The V segment lost 4 bases and the J segment 0 bases; nucleotides outside the gene matches: 4. Germline-derived CDR1 and CDR2 are SGHRS and YFSETQ. CDR3 length: 15 residues. CDR3 in DNA: TGCGCCAGCAGCCGGGGACAGGGCTACCAAGAGACCCAGTACTTC. This codes for CASSRGQGYQETQYF.

This chain joins TRBV29-1 and TRBJ1-1; D possibly corresponds to TRBD1 (6 bases). Trimming removed 5 bases at V and 4 bases at J, with 14 bases between. This CDR3 is built from 13 residues. Germline lookup yields CDR1 SQVTM and CDR2 ANQGSEA. CDR3 sequence reads: CSVSTGILTEAFF. CDR3 coding DNA: TGCAGCGTTTCTACAGGGATCCTCACTGAAGCTTTCTTT.

This rearrangement joins TRBV6-1 to TRBJ2-7; 9 bases line up with TRBD2. Trimming cost V 4 bases and J 3 bases; bases outside gene matches: 10. From germline, CDR1 is MNHNS and CDR2 SASEGT. This CDR3 has 16 amino acids. The CDR3 DNA follows: TGTGCCAGCAGTGGAGCTTCTTTGCGGGGGGGCTACGAGCAGTACTTC. Its translation is CASSGASLRGGYEQYF.

The chain couples TRBV19 to TRBJ2-7; D is unresolved. This CDR3 has 15 amino acids. V lost 2 bases, J lost 3 bases, and 14 bases lay in between. CDR1 LNHDA and CDR2 SQIVND come from the germline V gene (reference sequence). The CDR3 DNA reads TGTGCCAGTAGTATAACACCGCAGTCCCTCTACGAGCAGTACTTC. It yields the protein CASSITPQSLYEQYF.

The chain is built from TRBV5-6 and TRBJ1-5; D not certain. Trimming left V 2 bases short and J 2 bases short, with 8 bases between. This CDR3 is 14 amino acids long. CDR1 is SGHDT, CDR2 YYEEEE, per germline. The CDR3 here is CASSFGVGNQPQHF. In nucleotides, the CDR3 is TGTGCCAGCAGCTTCGGGGTGGGCAATCAGCCCCAGCATTTT.

The chain has TRBV19 and TRBJ1-6; TRBD1 might be the D (5 bases). The germline V gene encodes CDR1 LNHDA and CDR2 SQIVND (reference sequence). The CDR3 covers 15 residues. V was pared by 5 bases and J by 7 bases, with 15 bases between. CDR3 residues: CASSPQGGMNSPLHF. For the CDR3, the DNA is TGTGCCAGTAGTCCCCAGGGAGGAATGAATTCACCCCTCCACTTT. Variable domain in full (rest from reference TRBV19 and TRBJ1-6): DGGITQSPKYLFRKEGQNVTLSCEQNLNHDAMYWYRQDPGQGLRLIYYSQIVNDFQKGDIAEGYSVSREKKESFPLTVTSAQKNPTAFYLCASSPQGGMNSPLHFGNGTRLTVT.

The rearrangement uses TRBV5-1 and TRBJ1-2; 7 nucleotides line up with TRBD1. The V segment lost 1 base and the J segment 6 bases; nucleotides outside the gene matches: 9. This CDR3 spans 15 amino acids. Germline CDR1 and CDR2: SGHRS and YFSETQ. CDR3 nucleotides: TGCGCCAGCAGCTTGACACAGGGGAAGAGGGATGGCTACACCTTC. This codes for CASSLTQGKRDGYTF. The full variable domain, with the rest looked up from reference TRBV5-1 and TRBJ1-2, is KAGVTQTPRYLIKTRGQQVTLSCSPISGHRSVSWYQQTPGQGLQFLFEYFSETQRNKGNFPGRFSGRQFSNSRSEMNVSTLELGDSALYLCASSLTQGKRDGYTFGSGTRLTVV.

The CDR3 DNA follows: TGCGCCAGCAGCCAATATCCCCCGGGACAGGCTTACAATGAGCAGTTCTTC. It translates to CASSQYPPGQAYNEQFF. The chain combines TRBV4-3 with TRBJ2-1, with 8 bases identical to TRBD1. The CDR3 consists of 17 residues. Germline lookup yields CDR1 LGHNA and CDR2 YSLEER. V dropped 2 bases and J dropped 4; count of bases not matched to a gene: 10.

The chain is built from TRBV4-1 and TRBJ1-1; 7 bases are shared with TRBD1. With 5 bases clipped from V and 9 bases from J, the junction kept 15 bases outside the gene matches. Germline-derived CDR1 and CDR2 are MGHRA and YSYEKL. The CDR3 runs 15 residues. DNA of the CDR3: TGCGCCAGCAGCGTCAGGTCCGGGACAGCCGAGAAAGCTTTCTTT. Translated: CASSVRSGTAEKAFF.

This rearrangement joins TRBV7-2 to TRBJ2-7; 9 nucleotides match TRBD1. In germline, CDR1 is SGHTA, CDR2 FQGNSA. The CDR3 has 17 residues. With 2 bases clipped from V and 6 bases from J, the junction kept 14 bases outside the gene matches. CDR3 region: CASSLSWGTQGASEQYF. The CDR3 bases are TGTGCCAGCAGCTTAAGTTGGGGGACACAGGGGGCAAGCGAGCAGTACTTC. Filled out from reference TRBV7-2 and TRBJ2-7, the complete variable domain reads GAGVSQSPSNKVTEKGKDVELRCDPISGHTALYWYRQSLGQGLEFLIYFQGNSAPDKSGLPSDRFSAERTGGSVSTLTIQRTQQEDSAVYLCASSLSWGTQGASEQYFGPGTRLTVT.

The rearrangement links TRBV5-1 to TRBJ1-2; 7 bases match TRBD1. This CDR3 is 14 amino acids long. The germline CDR1 and CDR2 sequences are SGHRS and YFSETQ. Trimming cost V 0 bases and J 4 bases; bases outside gene matches: 3. The CDR3 DNA reads as TGCGCCAGCAGCTTGGAGGGGGCTGGCTATGGCTACACCTTC. Translated, it gives CASSLEGAGYGYTF.

V usage is TRBV4-3 and J usage is TRBJ2-3, with 7 bases aligning to TRBD1. The CDR3 extends over 16 amino acids. The ends lost 2 bases at V and 3 bases at J; junction bases unmatched: 8. CDR1 and CDR2 from the germline V gene are LGHNA and YSLEER. The CDR3 region is CASSQTPRGQTDTQYF. The CDR3 nucleotides read TGCGCCAGCAGCCAAACCCCACGGGGACAGACAGATACGCAGTATTTT.

This chain uses TRBV5-6 with TRBJ2-3; TRBD2 aligns across 10 bases. The J segment lost 11 bases and the V segment lost 4 bases, leaving 19 bases of the junction unmatched. The CDR3 covers 17 residues. CDR1 is SGHDT, CDR2 YYEEEE, per germline. In nucleotides, the CDR3 is TGTGCCAGCAGCCCAGATTGGAGACTAGCGGGCCTGTGGGGGCAGTATTTT. Its protein product is CASSPDWRLAGLWGQYF.

V is TRBV5-1 and J is TRBJ1-1; D is perhaps TRBD1 (6 bases). This CDR3 region has 16 residues. V lost 4 bases, J lost 0 bases, and 16 bases lay in between. CDR1 SGHRS and CDR2 YFSETQ come from the germline V gene. CDR3 nucleotide sequence: TGCGCCAGCAGCGGACAACCGGGACACCTGAACACTGAAGCTTTCTTT. It yields the protein CASSGQPGHLNTEAFF.

V gene TRBV15 combines with J gene TRBJ2-1; 8 positions match TRBD2. The CDR3 loop spans 15 amino acids. Trimming cost V 9 bases and J 0 bases; bases outside gene matches: 7. CDR1 and CDR2 (germline): LNHNV, YYDKDF (reference sequence). CDR3 in DNA: TGTGCCACTACAAAAGCGGGAGTCTCCTACAATGAGCAGTTCTTC. Amino acid sequence: CATTKAGVSYNEQFF.